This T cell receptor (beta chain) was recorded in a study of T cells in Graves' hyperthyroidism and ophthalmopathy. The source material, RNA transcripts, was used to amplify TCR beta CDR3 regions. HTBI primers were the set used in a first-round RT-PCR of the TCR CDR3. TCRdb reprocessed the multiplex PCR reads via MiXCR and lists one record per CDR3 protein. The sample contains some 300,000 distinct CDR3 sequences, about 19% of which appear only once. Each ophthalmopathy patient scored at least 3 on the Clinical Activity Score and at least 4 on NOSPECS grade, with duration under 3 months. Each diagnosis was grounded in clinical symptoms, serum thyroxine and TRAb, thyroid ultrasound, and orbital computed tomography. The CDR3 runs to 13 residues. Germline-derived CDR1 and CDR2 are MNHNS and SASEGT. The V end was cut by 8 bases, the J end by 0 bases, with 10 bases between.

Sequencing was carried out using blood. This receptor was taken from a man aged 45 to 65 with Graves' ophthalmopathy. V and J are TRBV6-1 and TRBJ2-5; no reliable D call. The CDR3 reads CASLPRNQETQYF. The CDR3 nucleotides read TGTGCCAGCCTCCCCCGGAACCAAGAGACCCAGTACTTC.